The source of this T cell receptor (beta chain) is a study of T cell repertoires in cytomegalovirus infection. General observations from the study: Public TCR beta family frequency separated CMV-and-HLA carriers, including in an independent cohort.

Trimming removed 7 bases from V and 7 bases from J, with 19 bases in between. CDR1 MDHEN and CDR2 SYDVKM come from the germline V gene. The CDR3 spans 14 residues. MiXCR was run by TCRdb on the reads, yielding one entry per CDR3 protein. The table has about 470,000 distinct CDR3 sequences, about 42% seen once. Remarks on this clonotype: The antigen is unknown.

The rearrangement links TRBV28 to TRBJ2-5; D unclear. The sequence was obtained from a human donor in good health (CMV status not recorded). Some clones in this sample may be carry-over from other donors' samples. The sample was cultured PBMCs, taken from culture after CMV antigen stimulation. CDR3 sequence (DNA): TGTGCCAGCACTCCCGTCAGACTCCTAGGGACCCAGTACTTC. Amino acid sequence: CASTPVRLLGTQYF.